A selection of T cell receptor beta chains follows, all from one sample in a study of regulatory T cells in long-lasting Graves disease. TCRdb reanalysed the multiplex PCR reads using MiXCR and keeps one entry per CDR3 protein. The table lists about 470,000 distinct CDR3 sequences, less than 25% of them singletons. This specimen was peripheral blood mononuclear cells (PBMCs), taken when the disease was refractory, from a patient treated with antithyroid drugs. The receptors stem from a female donor with Graves disease. The CDR3 runs from the conserved cysteine through the conserved F or W. D genes are given only for firm matches.

CDR3 protein,D gene,V gene,J gene
CASSLEGGGYEQYF,.,TRBV28,TRBJ2-7
CASSYPLAGVVVLYNEQFF,TRBD2,TRBV6-5,.
CSAHKARVNRSSSGNTIYF,.,TRBV29-1,TRBJ1-3
CASSYDPEQGGYGYTF,.,TRBV6-5,TRBJ1-2
CASSLGDNSNQPQHF,.,TRBV7-8,TRBJ1-5
CASGGTIQETQYF,TRBD2,TRBV6-1,TRBJ2-5
CATSRGRNYGYTF,.,TRBV15,TRBJ1-2
CASSAAGRLNTEAFF,.,TRBV25-1,TRBJ1-1
CASSRTTEGLQETQYF,.,TRBV11-1,TRBJ2-5
CATNEVNQPQHF,.,TRBV6-1,TRBJ1-5
CASSLFPSRETQYF,.,TRBV27,TRBJ2-5
CASSSMASWPYEQYF,.,TRBV5-1,TRBJ2-7
CASSFGLAGELFF,.,TRBV27,TRBJ2-2
CASSTRDRVGYTF,TRBD1,TRBV11-1,TRBJ1-2